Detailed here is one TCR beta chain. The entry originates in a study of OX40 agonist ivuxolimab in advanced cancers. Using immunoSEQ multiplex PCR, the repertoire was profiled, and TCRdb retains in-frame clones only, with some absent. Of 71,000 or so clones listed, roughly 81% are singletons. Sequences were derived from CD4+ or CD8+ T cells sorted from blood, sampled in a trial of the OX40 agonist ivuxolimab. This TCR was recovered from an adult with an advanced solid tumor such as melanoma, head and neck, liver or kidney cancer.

The CDR3 bases are TGTGCCAGCAGCTTAAGGGCTAGCGGGGGGGCCTACCTGTTCTTC. Residues: CASSLRASGGAYLFF. This rearrangement joins TRBV7-8 to TRBJ2-1; 12 nucleotides line up with TRBD2. CDR1 is SGHVS and CDR2 is FQNEAQ in the germline V gene. This CDR3 is 15 amino acids long. The trim removed 2 bases at V and 15 bases at J, leaving 11 bases unmatched.